A single sample is the source of the 30 T cell receptor beta chains below, sequenced in a study of T cells expressing NK-cell markers. TCRdb re-called the 5' RACE reads and catalogs CDR3 proteins one per entry, DNA excluded. Here the sample table reports fewer than 550,000 distinct CDR3 sequences. Sample: blood T cells: a sorted CD56 or NKG2C T cell subset, CD4+ or CD8+ T cells, or bulk PBMC T cells (not recorded which). All receptors come from a woman aged 50 to 65 in good health.

V gene TRBV3-1 combines with J gene TRBJ2-2. CDR1 LGHDT and CDR2 YNNKEL come from the germline V gene (reference sequence). This CDR3 has 13 residues. CDR3 loop: CASSSIATGELFF.

The CDR3 sequence: CASSLYGTEQFF. The chain has TRBV5-4 and TRBJ2-1. This CDR3 is built from 12 residues. The V gene's germline CDR1 is SGHNT and CDR2 YYREEE (reference sequence).

This rearrangement joins TRBV4-1 to TRBJ2-1. Germline V gene lookup returns CDR1 MGHRA and CDR2 YSYEKL. The CDR3 covers 15 residues. The CDR3 region is CASSQVLNLGNEQFF.

The chain is built from TRBV12-3 or TRBV12-4 and TRBJ1-2; TCRdb's D gene call, TRBD1, goes unchecked for lack of DNA. CDR3 size: 15 residues. The CDR3 loop is CASSRTGTANYGYTF.

V and J are TRBV20-1 and TRBJ2-7; TCRdb designates TRBD2, a call that cannot be tested without DNA. The V gene's germline CDR1 is DFQATT and CDR2 SNEGSKA (reference sequence). The CDR3 is 12 amino acids. CDR3 protein: CSARAASDEQYF.

The chain carries TRBV5-1 and TRBJ2-4; as DNA is missing, the TRBD2 call by TCRdb cannot be tested. CDR1 and CDR2 from the germline V gene are SGHRS and YFSETQ. This CDR3 is 18 amino acids long. CDR3 protein: CASSLVLAGGLAKNIQYF.

The V and J genes are TRBV28 and TRBJ2-7; TCRdb's D call of TRBD2 is untestable without DNA. Germline loops: CDR1 MDHEN, CDR2 SYDVKM. This CDR3 is built from 15 residues. CDR3 residues: CASSSPLAGSDEQYF. Filled out from reference TRBV28 and TRBJ2-7, the complete variable domain reads DVKVTQSSRYLVKRTGEKVFLECVQDMDHENMFWYRQDPGLGLRLIYFSYDVKMKEKGDIPEGYSVSREKKERFSLILESASTNQTSMYLCASSSPLAGSDEQYFGPGTRLTVT.

The CDR3 loop reads CASSFGGVNEQFF. The rearrangement uses TRBV13 and TRBJ2-1. This CDR3 spans 13 amino acids. Germline V gene lookup returns CDR1 PRHDT and CDR2 FYEKMQ (reference sequence). The entire variable domain, with the rest obtained from reference TRBV13 and TRBJ2-1, is as follows: AAGVIQSPRHLIKEKRETATLKCYPIPRHDTVYWYQQGPGQDPQFLISFYEKMQSDKGSIPDRFSAQQFSDYHSELNMSSLELGDSALYFCASSFGGVNEQFFGPGTRLTVL.

This chain connects TRBV25-1 to TRBJ2-1; TCRdb names TRBD2, which stays unverified in the absence of DNA. Per the germline V gene, CDR1 is MGHDK and CDR2 is SYGVNS. The CDR3 runs to 15 residues. CDR3 protein: CASSDSGRAGNEQFF.

V is TRBV7-2 and J is TRBJ2-1; checking the TCRdb D call of TRBD2 is not possible without DNA. Germline assignment: CDR1 SGHTA and CDR2 FQGNSA. CDR3 length equals 11 residues. The CDR3 sequence: CARLEHNEQFF.

The CDR3 is CSARKGSGYNEQFF. This sequence joins TRBV20-1 and TRBJ2-1; TCRdb reports TRBD2, a call that lacks DNA to check it against. This CDR3 has 14 amino acids. From germline, CDR1 is DFQATT and CDR2 SNEGSKA (reference sequence).

The chain couples TRBV20-1 to TRBJ1-2; TCRdb selects TRBD1, and the lack of DNA leaves this call unchecked. The CDR3 covers 15 residues. The V gene's germline CDR1 is DFQATT and CDR2 SNEGSKA (reference sequence). CDR3 protein: CSARDRAGANYGYTF.

This rearrangement joins TRBV4-2 to TRBJ2-3; the D call of TRBD2 rests on TCRdb alone, since no DNA is present to check it. The CDR3 runs to 18 residues. Germline V gene data show CDR1 as LGHNA and CDR2 as YNFKEQ. CDR3 amino acids: CASSRMSNSGKGTDTQYF.

Here the CDR3 reads CASRRQGATSSYEQYF. The chain links TRBV28 to TRBJ2-7; the D call of TRBD1 rests on TCRdb alone, since no DNA is present to check it. Germline V gene data show CDR1 as MDHEN and CDR2 as SYDVKM. The CDR3 covers 16 residues.

This chain joins TRBV11-2 and TRBJ2-1; as DNA is missing, the TRBD2 call by TCRdb cannot be tested. The CDR3 is 15 residues long. CDR1 and CDR2 from the germline V gene are SGHAT and FQNNGV. The CDR3 reads CASSPSRLRYNEQFF.

The CDR3 loop reads CASSELAGGFGETQYF. The chain uses TRBV11-2 and TRBJ2-5; TCRdb indicates TRBD2, and absent DNA this call remains unverified. The CDR3 spans 16 residues. Germline V gives CDR1 SGHAT, CDR2 FQNNGV.

The chain joins TRBV7-2 to TRBJ1-5; TCRdb selects TRBD1, and the lack of DNA leaves this call unchecked. This CDR3 has 18 amino acids. CDR1 is SGHTA and CDR2 is FQGNSA in the germline V gene. The CDR3 sequence: CASSLVGGFGNSNQPQHF.

The J gene is TRBJ1-2, the V gene TRBV29-1; TCRdb's assignment of TRBD1 cannot be checked, as there is no DNA. The CDR3 covers 12 residues. In germline, CDR1 is SQVTM, CDR2 ANQGSEA. This CDR3 is CSSSSGREDYTF.

This sequence joins TRBV7-2 and TRBJ2-7. This CDR3 is 15 amino acids long. Germline CDR1 and CDR2: SGHTA and FQGNSA. CDR3 region: CASSRAISGVYEQYF.

The chain joins TRBV29-1 to TRBJ2-1. This CDR3 spans 14 amino acids. The germline V gene encodes CDR1 SQVTM and CDR2 ANQGSEA. This CDR3 is CSVSGVVSYNEQFF.

J is TRBJ2-1 and V is TRBV11-2. The CDR3 consists of 14 residues. The germline V gene encodes CDR1 SGHAT and CDR2 FQNNGV. CDR3: CASSLAIDLNEQFF.

CDR3 sequence reads: CATSRQGARNGNYGYTF. The chain recombines TRBV15 with TRBJ1-2; the D call from TCRdb, TRBD1, cannot be confirmed without DNA. CDR3 size: 17 residues. CDR1 LNHNV and CDR2 YYDKDF come from the germline V gene (reference sequence).

This chain links TRBV21-1 with TRBJ2-5; the D gene TCRdb calls, TRBD1, cannot be checked with no DNA. TRBV21-1 is annotated as a pseudogene. The CDR3 sequence is 15 residues long. This chain's CDR3 is CASSISWDRAETQYF.

The V call is TRBV6-1, the J call TRBJ2-1; TCRdb calls TRBD2, which cannot be checked without DNA. The CDR3 is 15 amino acids. In germline, CDR1 is MNHNS, CDR2 SASEGT. The CDR3 loop reads CASSERDSPLNEQFF.

The chain uses TRBV5-1 and TRBJ1-1. The CDR3 is made up of 12 amino acids. Germline CDR1 reads SGHRS; CDR2 reads YFSETQ. CDR3 residues: CASSRHRSEAFF.

The chain combines TRBV28 with TRBJ2-1; TCRdb returns TRBD1, unconfirmable since there is no DNA. Germline-derived CDR1 and CDR2 are MDHEN and SYDVKM. There are 16 residues in the CDR3. The CDR3 here is CASSFRATSSYNEQFF.

The genes are TRBV12-3 or TRBV12-4 and TRBJ1-4; TCRdb's assignment of TRBD1 cannot be checked, as there is no DNA. CDR3 length: 11 residues. Here the CDR3 reads CASSYQGKLFF.

The genes are TRBV11-3 and TRBJ2-6; TCRdb lists TRBD2, though no DNA is available to test this call. Germline V CDR1 and CDR2: SGHNT, YENEEA. The CDR3 sequence is 17 residues long. The CDR3 region is CASSPPFQFSGANVLTF.

This chain connects TRBV10-2 to TRBJ1-2. Per germline, CDR1 WSHSY and CDR2 SAAADI. The CDR3 has 13 residues. CDR3 region: CASSEDGNYGYTF.

The chain joins TRBV5-1 to TRBJ2-1; TCRdb indicates TRBD2, and absent DNA this call remains unverified. The CDR3 sequence is 16 residues long. Germline V CDR1 and CDR2: SGHRS, YFSETQ. The CDR3 spells CASSYYGLRVGNEQFF. The full variable domain, in which reference TRBV5-1 and TRBJ2-1 provide the parts outside the CDR3, is KAGVTQTPRYLIKTRGQQVTLSCSPISGHRSVSWYQQTPGQGLQFLFEYFSETQRNKGNFPGRFSGRQFSNSRSEMNVSTLELGDSALYLCASSYYGLRVGNEQFFGPGTRLTVL.